A selection of T cell receptor beta chains follows, all from one sample in a study of T cell responses to AZD1222 COVID-19 vaccine. Method: immunoSEQ multiplex PCR; TCRdb's copy keeps in-frame clones and lacks some. The data contain about 120,000 clones, around 92% of them singletons. Material: peripheral blood, obtained on day 0 of AZD1222 vaccination. The receptors come from an adult in good health. The CDR3 runs from the conserved cysteine through the conserved F or W. The order of the fields is D gene, J gene, clone size, V gene, CDR3 DNA, CDR3 protein. D genes are given only for firm matches. For some rows the clone size is stated as once, few or many, or as a class when expanded; others skip it.

D gene: TRBD1; J gene: TRBJ1-5; clone size: many; V gene: TRBV6-4; CDR3 DNA: TGTGCCAGCAGTAAAGGGGGCGAGGGCAATCAGCCCCAGCATTTT; CDR3 protein: CASSKGGEGNQPQHF
D gene: TRBD2; J gene: TRBJ2-1; clone size: -; V gene: TRBV19; CDR3 DNA: TGTGCCAGTAGTATAAGGCTAGCGGTTACTGAGCAGTTCTTC; CDR3 protein: CASSIRLAVTEQFF
D gene: TRBD1; J gene: TRBJ1-6; clone size: -; V gene: TRBV4-1; CDR3 DNA: TGCGCCAGCAGCCACACGACAGGGGACCGGAGGACACCCCTCCACTTT; CDR3 protein: CASSHTTGDRRTPLHF
D gene: TRBD2; J gene: TRBJ2-2; clone size: -; V gene: TRBV18; CDR3 DNA: TGTGCCAGCTCGCAACTAGCGGGGGGCCTCTCGAACACCGGGGAGCTGTTTTTT; CDR3 protein: CASSQLAGGLSNTGELFF
D gene: -; J gene: TRBJ2-2; clone size: -; V gene: TRBV9; CDR3 DNA: TGTGCCAGCAGCAACCCGGGACAAACCGGGGAGCTGTTTTTT; CDR3 protein: CASSNPGQTGELFF
D gene: -; J gene: TRBJ1-5; clone size: -; V gene: TRBV24-1; CDR3 DNA: TGTGCCACCAGTGATTTCAATCAGCCCCAGCATTTT; CDR3 protein: CATSDFNQPQHF
D gene: -; J gene: TRBJ1-5; clone size: -; V gene: TRBV19; CDR3 DNA: TGTGCCACTAGCCACCAGGGAGTCGGTCAGCCCCAGCATTTT; CDR3 protein: CATSHQGVGQPQHF
D gene: TRBD1; J gene: TRBJ2-7; clone size: -; V gene: TRBV27; CDR3 DNA: TGTGCCAGCAGTTCGTGGACAGGGGGCAGCTACGAGCAGTACTTC; CDR3 protein: CASSSWTGGSYEQYF
D gene: -; J gene: TRBJ2-7; clone size: -; V gene: TRBV28; CDR3 DNA: TGTGCCAGCTGGGGTACGGTCTCCTACGAGCAGTACTTC; CDR3 protein: CASWGTVSYEQYF
D gene: -; J gene: TRBJ1-3; clone size: -; V gene: TRBV19; CDR3 DNA: TGTGCCAGTAGTATAGATCCACCCGCCACGAACTCTGGAAACACCATATATTTT; CDR3 protein: CASSIDPPATNSGNTIYF
D gene: TRBD2; J gene: TRBJ2-3; clone size: -; V gene: TRBV27; CDR3 DNA: TGTGCCAGCAGTACACTAGCGGTTAGCACAGATACGCAGTATTTT; CDR3 protein: CASSTLAVSTDTQYF
D gene: -; J gene: TRBJ2-3; clone size: -; V gene: TRBV7-2; CDR3 DNA: TGTGCCAGCAGCACCCCCGGGACCCGGGGAGATACGCAGTATTTT; CDR3 protein: CASSTPGTRGDTQYF
D gene: TRBD1; J gene: TRBJ1-4; clone size: -; V gene: TRBV7-8; CDR3 DNA: TGTGCCAGCAGCCCGCACCGGGACAGGGGAAAACTGTTTTTT; CDR3 protein: CASSPHRDRGKLFF
D gene: -; J gene: TRBJ2-1; clone size: -; V gene: TRBV6-2/TRBV6-3; CDR3 DNA: TGTGCCAGCAGTCGTCTCACGAATTGGCCCTACAATGAGCAGTTCTTC; CDR3 protein: CASSRLTNWPYNEQFF
D gene: TRBD2; J gene: TRBJ2-5; clone size: -; V gene: TRBV9; CDR3 DNA: TGTGCCAGCAGCGAAGGACTAGCCCAAGAGACCCAGTACTTC; CDR3 protein: CASSEGLAQETQYF
D gene: TRBD1; J gene: TRBJ2-2; clone size: -; V gene: TRBV7-9; CDR3 DNA: TGTGCCAGCAGCCGGAATGGCAGGGGGCGGACCGGGGAGCTGTTTTTT; CDR3 protein: CASSRNGRGRTGELFF
D gene: -; J gene: TRBJ2-2; clone size: -; V gene: TRBV4-1; CDR3 DNA: TGCGCCAGCAGCCAAGGCGGGACATCGAACACCGGGGAGCTGTTTTTT; CDR3 protein: CASSQGGTSNTGELFF
D gene: TRBD1; J gene: TRBJ1-2; clone size: -; V gene: TRBV5-8; CDR3 DNA: TGTGCCAGCAGCCTGTCGGGGAACAGGGGGCCCTACACCTTC; CDR3 protein: CASSLSGNRGPYTF
D gene: TRBD2; J gene: TRBJ2-7; clone size: -; V gene: TRBV6-2/TRBV6-3; CDR3 DNA: TGTGCCAGCAGCCTCGTGCCGGGGGGGAGCGAGCAGTACTTC; CDR3 protein: CASSLVPGGSEQYF
D gene: TRBD1; J gene: TRBJ2-7; clone size: -; V gene: TRBV30; CDR3 DNA: TGTGCCTGGACGAGGACAGGGTCCTACGAGCAGTACTTC; CDR3 protein: CAWTRTGSYEQYF
D gene: TRBD2; J gene: TRBJ2-1; clone size: -; V gene: TRBV5-1; CDR3 DNA: TGCGCCAGCAGCGCTGGGACTAGCGGGAGAGCCTACAATGAGCAGTTCTTC; CDR3 protein: CASSAGTSGRAYNEQFF
D gene: -; J gene: TRBJ1-1; clone size: -; V gene: TRBV6-2/TRBV6-3; CDR3 DNA: TGTGCCAGCAGCCCGTCGACCGGGACGGGGGTGAACACTGAAGCTTTCTTT; CDR3 protein: CASSPSTGTGVNTEAFF
D gene: TRBD1; J gene: TRBJ1-1; clone size: -; V gene: TRBV27; CDR3 DNA: TGTGCCAGCAGTTTATACTCTCCTACAGGGGACACTGAAGCTTTCTTT; CDR3 protein: CASSLYSPTGDTEAFF
D gene: TRBD1; J gene: TRBJ1-3; clone size: -; V gene: TRBV6-5; CDR3 DNA: TGTGCCAGCAGCTCCGACAGGGGGCGAGGAAACACCATATATTTT; CDR3 protein: CASSSDRGRGNTIYF
D gene: TRBD2; J gene: TRBJ2-7; clone size: -; V gene: TRBV9; CDR3 DNA: TGTGCCAGCAGCCCCCCGGGACTAGCGGGCTCCTACGAGCAGTACTTC; CDR3 protein: CASSPPGLAGSYEQYF
D gene: TRBD1; J gene: TRBJ1-5; clone size: -; V gene: TRBV28; CDR3 DNA: TGTGCCAGCAGTCAAAGACTATTCAAAAACAGGGGGCGGCCCTTCAATCAGCCCCAGCATTTT; CDR3 protein: CASSQRLFKNRGRPFNQPQHF
D gene: -; J gene: TRBJ2-7; clone size: -; V gene: TRBV25-1; CDR3 DNA: TGTGCCAGCACCCGAATAGGGGGTTACGAGCAGTACTTC; CDR3 protein: CASTRIGGYEQYF
D gene: -; J gene: TRBJ1-4; clone size: -; V gene: TRBV7-2; CDR3 DNA: TGTGCCAGCAGCCAGACACCCGCCATGACTGAAAAACTGTTTTTT; CDR3 protein: CASSQTPAMTEKLFF
D gene: TRBD1; J gene: TRBJ2-2; clone size: -; V gene: TRBV9; CDR3 DNA: TGTGCCAGCAGCGTAGTGACAGGGGGGGACACCGGGGAGCTGTTTTTT; CDR3 protein: CASSVVTGGDTGELFF
D gene: -; J gene: TRBJ2-1; clone size: -; V gene: TRBV29-1; CDR3 DNA: TGCAGCCATGGGAACAGCGGTTTATACAATGAGCAGTTCTTC; CDR3 protein: CSHGNSGLYNEQFF
D gene: TRBD1; J gene: TRBJ1-1; clone size: -; V gene: TRBV10-3; CDR3 DNA: TGTGCCATCACGGCCCAGGGGGCCTTTAACACTGAAGCTTTCTTT; CDR3 protein: CAITAQGAFNTEAFF
D gene: -; J gene: TRBJ2-1; clone size: -; V gene: TRBV2; CDR3 DNA: TGTGCCAGCAGTGAAACCCGGACCGGGGCTGAGCAGTTCTTC; CDR3 protein: CASSETRTGAEQFF
D gene: -; J gene: TRBJ1-3; clone size: -; V gene: TRBV5-1; CDR3 DNA: TGCGCCAGCAGCTTGGACGGAGACTCTGGAAACACCATATATTTT; CDR3 protein: CASSLDGDSGNTIYF
D gene: TRBD2; J gene: TRBJ2-1; clone size: -; V gene: TRBV6-2/TRBV6-3; CDR3 DNA: TGTGCCAGCAGTTACGTATGGCGTAGCGGGAGTACGAATGAGCAGTTCTTC; CDR3 protein: CASSYVWRSGSTNEQFF
D gene: -; J gene: TRBJ1-5; clone size: -; V gene: TRBV10-2; CDR3 DNA: TGCGCCAGCAGGGTAGGTCCGCAGGGCGGTCAGCCCCAGCATTTT; CDR3 protein: CASRVGPQGGQPQHF
D gene: -; J gene: TRBJ2-2; clone size: -; V gene: TRBV28; CDR3 DNA: TGTGCCACACTGACCCGACAGAACACCGGGGAGCTGTTTTTT; CDR3 protein: CATLTRQNTGELFF